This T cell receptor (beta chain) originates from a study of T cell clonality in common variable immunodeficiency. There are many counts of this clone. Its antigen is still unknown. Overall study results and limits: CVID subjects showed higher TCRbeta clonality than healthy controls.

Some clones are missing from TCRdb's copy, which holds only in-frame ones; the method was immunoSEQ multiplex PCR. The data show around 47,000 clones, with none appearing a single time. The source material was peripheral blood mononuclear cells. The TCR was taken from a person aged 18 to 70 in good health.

CDR3 loop: CASSLPAGRTDTQYF. CDR3 DNA, as far as it was read: TGTGCCAGCAGCCTCCCAGCGGGGCGCACAGATACG. The chain couples TRBV5-6 to TRBJ2-3; 7 bases match TRBD2. The read halts 3 residues ahead of the CDR3 end, with the missing end drawn from the germline J gene. Losses at the gene ends were 4 bases for V and 1 base for J; bases not matched to a gene: 6. The germline gives CDR1 SGHDT, CDR2 YYEEEE. There are 15 residues in the CDR3.